This TCR beta chain was identified in a study of prognosis after radiotherapy for stage I lung cancer. At the level of the study: In twelve patients the tumors were adenocarcinoma, and in more than 5 they were squamous cell carcinoma. The radiotherapy was SBRT split into 3 to 5 fractions, giving a biologically effective dose of at least 100 Gy. In this cohort, no one received concurrent therapy with stereotactic body radiotherapy.

Genomic DNA provided the template from which TCR beta CDR3 was amplified by two-round multiplex PCR. Round-one PCR had primers specific to each TRBV and TRBJ gene. One entry per CDR3 protein, called by TCRdb with MiXCR from the multiplex PCR reads. The sample records tens of thousands of distinct CDR3 sequences, approximately 45% being singletons. V lost 6 bases to trimming and J lost 1 base, with 10 bases between them. The CDR3 is made up of 14 amino acids. Looked up from germline, CDR1 is MDHEN and CDR2 is SYDVKM. This clonotype was found many times. The receptor was isolated from a donor over 45 with non-small cell lung cancer. This chain links TRBV28 with TRBJ2-1, with D tentatively TRBD2 (6 bases). The specimen comprised PBMCs, sampled before or after stereotactic body radiation therapy (not recorded which). The CDR3 spells CASSPGESYNEQFF. In nucleotides, the CDR3 is TGTGCCAGCAGCCCGGGGGAATCCTACAATGAGCAGTTCTTC.